This TCR beta chain was retrieved from a study of shared clonotypes between healthy human individuals. On this clone: Its antigen is unidentified.

Overall study results and limits: Investigators expected sequencing depth to affect clonotype sharing among donors. A handful of donors showed sharing of about 5.5% of naive CD4 clonotypes.

The table came from immunoSEQ multiplex PCR; TCRdb's copy has only in-frame clones and leaves some out. The sample has about 2.4 million clones; roughly 93% are singletons. Trimming at V came to 4 bases and at J to 5 bases, leaving 11 bases not matched to a gene. CDR3 size: 16 residues. In germline, CDR1 is SGHAT, CDR2 FQNNGV. The sequenced sample consisted of naive CD4+ T cells from PBMCs. Subset indicated: CD45RA+ positively selected. The chain carries TRBV11-2 and TRBJ2-7, with TRBD1 matching 10 bases. The source is a man aged 18 to 30 in good health. Some clones in this sample may be carry-over from other donors' samples. The CDR3 here is CASSSPWDRGPHEQYF. DNA of the CDR3: TGTGCCAGCAGCTCGCCCTGGGACAGGGGCCCCCACGAGCAGTACTTC. The full variable domain, its missing parts supplied by reference TRBV11-2 and TRBJ2-7, is EAGVAQSPRYKIIEKRQSVAFWCNPISGHATLYWYQQILGQGPKLLIQFQNNGVVDDSQLPKDRFSAERLKGVDSTLKIQPAKLEDSAVYLCASSSPWDRGPHEQYFGPGTRLTVT.